The source of this TCR beta chain is a study of T-cell reconstitution after alpha-beta-depleted transplantation in children. Unique molecular identifiers were incorporated into the prepared TCRbeta library. A single record per CDR3 protein comes from TCRdb applying MiXCR to the PCR reads. This table holds about 980,000 distinct CDR3 sequences, about 29% found once. The ends were cut back, 2 bases at V and 2 bases at J, with 8 bases in the middle. The germline V gene has CDR1 SGHRS and CDR2 YFSETQ. CDR3 length: 14 residues. Findings and caveats of the study: Fresh T-cell production supplied most of the T-cell counts and diversity seen one year after transplant.

This clonotype turned up a few times. The antigen is not known. The specimen comprised PBMCs, mostly from graft donor cells, sampled 360 days after TCRalphabeta/CD19-depleted stem cell transplant. The chain recombines TRBV5-1 with TRBJ2-1; D uncertain. The TCR comes from a boy younger than two who had a stem cell transplant for SCID, so the T cells may come from the graft donor. DNA of the CDR3: TGCGCCAGCAGCTTATCCAGCCCCTACAATGAGCAGTTCTTC. It translates to CASSLSSPYNEQFF.